This T cell receptor (beta chain) appears in the sequencing data of a study of T cell responses to AZD1222 COVID-19 vaccine (dated by TCRdb to the early 2020s). With regard to the full study: AZD1222 recipients whose second dose came at about 4 weeks and those whose second dose came at about 12 weeks were combined into one group, since spike-specific TCR depth and breadth did not differ between the two schedules. A total of around 240 trial participants underwent TCR sequencing, of whom about 210 received two doses of AZD1222 and some 25 received two doses of the MenACWY control vaccine. Trial participants were enrolled by age into 18-55, 56-69 and 70-plus year subgroups, with roughly 160, 29 and 62 TCR-sequenced participants respectively.

The CDR3 regions of human TCRbeta chains were analyzed by immunosequencing. The study's processing was this. Repertoire TCRs were checked for matches against a reference library of SARS-CoV-2-specific TCRs that had been generated using the MIRA antigen-specificity platform. Breadth was defined as the fraction of unique TCRs that were SARS-CoV-2-associated. Depth was defined as the fraction of total T cells that were SARS-CoV-2-associated. Each spike-specific TCR was assigned to its reactive spike region and to a CD4 or CD8 class using the MIRA data. Log10-transformed breadth and depth values were compared by one-way ANOVA with Sidak's multiple comparisons tests. TCRdb took this table from immuneACCESS and kept in-frame rearrangements with V and J called. Such tables lack part of the clones; where checked against another copy, unresolved V genes explain under half of the gap, and the rest is unexplained. The V and J calls and clone size were taken over from that table, and D and trimming were inferred from the DNA. Within this sample are roughly 110,000 clones, with about 89% of them counted one time only. Over 3.5% of the sample belongs to the ten largest clones.

CDR1 and CDR2 (MNHEY, SVGAGI) derive from the germline V gene. At the junction V is shortened by 6 bases and J by 5 bases; bases outside the gene matches: 4. Including cysteine and phenylalanine, the CDR3 has 13 amino acids. The sequence is cut down to CDR3 DNA, 39 bases in frame from base 1. Concerning this clone itself: Its antigen target is currently unknown. The input lacks base qualities; no much larger clone sits a single base away.

Overall results and qualifications from the work: No day 14 peak-response samples were available, so repertoires were characterized only after the peak T cell response. A significant rise in spike-specific TCR breadth and depth was observed after two AZD1222 doses relative to day 0 and relative to MenACWY recipients. Vaccine-associated CD4 TCRs spanned the whole spike protein, with dominant responses in regions 160-218 and 743-854. Conclusions about previously exposed vaccinees were limited because only six AZD1222 recipients were SARS-CoV-2 seropositive at baseline. Participants were mostly white British, with more females than males. The authors suggested clonal diversity may have been underestimated. In the small 56-69-year group, the increase in depth fell short of significance, most likely because of low power. Reportedly, almost half of the unique spike-specific TCRs recognized epitopes lying outside the regions that are mutated in the B.1.351 and B.1.1.7 variants.

Interpreted using the paper, the time point label stands for: baseline before first vaccination. The vaccinee samples were drawn from two UK trials, COV001 and COV002, one of which was a single-blind randomized controlled phase 2/3 trial testing AZD1222 (ChAdOx1 nCoV-19) in healthy adults. For TCRbeta chain sequencing, PBMC samples were collected from trial participants at day 0 and at day 28 after the second dose. The receptor's source is an adult in good health. This receptor chain uses TRBV6-5 and TRBJ1-5, and TRBD1 aligns with 7 junction nucleotides. The sample consisted of peripheral blood, taken on day 0 of AZD1222 vaccination. The CDR3 region: CASRTGIYQPQHF. The sequenced DNA: TGTGCCAGCAGGACAGGGATATATCAGCCCCAGCATTTT.